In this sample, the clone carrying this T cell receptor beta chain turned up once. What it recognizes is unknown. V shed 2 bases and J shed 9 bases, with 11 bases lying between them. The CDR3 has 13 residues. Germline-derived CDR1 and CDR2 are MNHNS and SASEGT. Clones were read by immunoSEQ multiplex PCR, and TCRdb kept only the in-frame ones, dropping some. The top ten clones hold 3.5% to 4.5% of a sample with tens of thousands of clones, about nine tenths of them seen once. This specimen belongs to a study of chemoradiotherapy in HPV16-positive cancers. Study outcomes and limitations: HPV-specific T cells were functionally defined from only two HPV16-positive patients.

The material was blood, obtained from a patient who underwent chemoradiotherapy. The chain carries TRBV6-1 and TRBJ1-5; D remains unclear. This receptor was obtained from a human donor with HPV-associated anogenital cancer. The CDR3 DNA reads TGTGCCAGCAGTGAATCCCTAGGGCGGCCCCAGCATTTT. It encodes CASSESLGRPQHF.